The sample holds a few counts of the clone carrying this T cell receptor (beta chain). Its antigen is unidentified. TCRdb re-derived calls from the multiplex PCR reads in MiXCR, one entry per CDR3 protein. The sample lists about 150,000 distinct CDR3 sequences; about 22% were seen once. The data stem from a study of breast tumors, draining lymph nodes, adjacent tissues. Findings and caveats of the study: Tumor T cell lymph node origin was a supported hypothesis, not proven.

The length of the CDR3 is 14 residues. Germline values: CDR1 SGHTS, CDR2 YDEGEE. V lost 3 bases to trimming and J lost 11 bases, with 18 bases between them. Samples came from axillary lymph nodes draining the breast cancer. Sequencing was carried out using axillary lymph node tissue. The sequence came from a female donor with breast cancer. Some clones in this sample may be carry-over from other donors' samples. The chain is built from TRBV5-8 and TRBJ1-5; weak D call: TRBD1 (5 bases). The CDR3 region has the DNA TGTGCCAGCAGCTCGGGGGTCGGGACTTCAACCCAGCATTTT. This codes for CASSSGVGTSTQHF. Full variable domain (missing parts from reference TRBV5-8 and TRBJ1-5): EAGVTQSPTHLIKTRGQQATLRCSPISGHTSVYWYQQALGLGLQFLLWYDEGEERNRGNFPPRFSGRQFPNYSSELNVNALELEDSALYLCASSSGVGTSTQHFGDGTRLSIL.